A selection of T cell receptor beta chains follows, all from one sample in a study of a mutant IDH1 vaccine in newly diagnosed glioma. This table comes from immunoSEQ multiplex PCR, and its TCRdb copy is limited to in-frame clones, with some not included. Of some 42,000 clones detected, approximately 80% appear once; the ten largest clones hold roughly 4.6%. These TCRs are of unknown antigen specificity. This material consisted of PBMCs, taken from a glioma patient whose treatment included an IDH1 peptide vaccine. These receptors all come from a woman aged 45-65 years with glioma. Both conserved end residues are part of each CDR3. The order of the fields is V gene, J gene, D gene, clone size, CDR3 protein, CDR3 DNA. The D gene is left open where the match is weak. Size is stated for part of the rows, as once, few or many counts, or as a class when the clone is expanded.

TRBV19	TRBJ1-1	TRBD1	.	CASSIQGGTEAFF	TGTGCCAGTAGTATCCAGGGGGGCACTGAAGCTTTCTTT
TRBV11-2	TRBJ1-6	.	.	CASSAVGSPLHF	TGTGCCAGCAGCGCGGTAGGTTCACCCCTCCACTTT
TRBV29-1	TRBJ1-1	.	.	CSVEGKGGWGTEAFF	TGCAGCGTTGAAGGGAAGGGGGGATGGGGCACTGAAGCTTTCTTT
TRBV12-5	TRBJ2-5	TRBD1	.	CASGSGTGTETQYF	TGTGCTAGTGGTTCAGGGACAGGGACAGAGACCCAGTACTTC
TRBV7-2	TRBJ1-6	TRBD1	few	CASSPTGGNYSPLHF	TGTGCCAGCAGCCCGACAGGGGGCAATTATTCACCCCTCCACTTT
TRBV27	TRBJ2-3	.	.	CASSLWDFSDTQYF	TGTGCCAGCAGTTTGTGGGACTTCAGCGATACGCAGTATTTT
TRBV2	TRBJ2-2	TRBD2	.	CASSEGLAGGPAGELFF	TGTGCCAGCAGTGAGGGACTAGCGGGGGGGCCCGCCGGGGAGCTGTTTTTT
TRBV5-1	TRBJ2-1	TRBD1	.	CASSLQGASYNEQFF	TGCGCCAGCAGCTTACAGGGGGCTTCCTACAATGAGCAGTTCTTC
TRBV25-1	TRBJ1-1	.	.	CASSVGGGADTEAFF	TGTGCCAGCAGTGTAGGAGGGGGGGCGGACACTGAAGCTTTCTTT
TRBV6-5	TRBJ1-1	.	.	CASSSSPTTAEAFF	TGTGCCAGCAGTTCTTCACCGACAACGGCTGAAGCTTTCTTT
TRBV6-1	TRBJ1-3	.	once	CASSGQGRNTIYF	TGTGCCAGCAGTGGGCAGGGACGAAACACCATATATTTT
TRBV7-6	TRBJ2-7	.	once	CASSFDNYEQYF	TGTGCCAGCAGCTTTGACAACTACGAGCAGTACTTC
TRBV28	TRBJ1-5	.	once	CASKRSNQPQHF	TGTGCCAGCAAGAGGAGCAATCAGCCCCAGCATTTT
TRBV6-1	TRBJ2-3	TRBD2	once	CASSEGLAGTDTQYF	TGTGCCAGCAGTGAAGGGCTAGCGGGCACAGATACGCAGTATTTT
TRBV5-6	TRBJ1-4	TRBD1	once	CASSFFQGGEKLFF	TGTGCCAGCAGCTTTTTCCAGGGGGGCGAAAAACTGTTTTTT
TRBV6-5	TRBJ2-7	TRBD2	once	CASSRGGAGEQYF	TGTGCCAGCAGCCGCGGGGGTGCGGGAGAGCAGTACTTC
TRBV4-3	TRBJ2-7	.	.	CASSQDRGGKSYEQYF	TGCGCCAGCAGCCAAGATAGGGGGGGCAAGTCGTACGAGCAGTACTTC
TRBV5-5	TRBJ2-6	TRBD1	.	CASSPTTGVSGANVLTF	TGTGCCAGCAGCCCCACGACAGGGGTTTCCGGGGCCAACGTCCTGACTTTC
TRBV13	TRBJ2-7	.	once	CASSLGSYHEQYF	TGTGCCAGCAGCTTAGGCAGTTACCACGAGCAGTACTTC
TRBV27	TRBJ1-1	.	.	CASSLLSPIGTEAFF	TGTGCCAGCAGTTTACTTAGTCCTATAGGTACTGAAGCTTTCTTT
TRBV5-1	TRBJ1-1	.	.	CASSSTDTEAFF	TGCGCCAGCAGTAGTACGGACACTGAAGCTTTCTTT
TRBV11-2	TRBJ1-3	.	.	CASSNEGRGNTIYF	TGTGCCAGCAGCAACGAGGGAAGGGGAAACACCATATATTTT
TRBV5-4	TRBJ2-2	.	.	CASSSVVRGGTGELFF	TGTGCCAGCAGCTCCGTCGTCAGGGGCGGCACCGGGGAGCTGTTTTTT
TRBV9	TRBJ2-7	.	.	CASSVERGFPYEQYF	TGTGCCAGCAGCGTAGAACGGGGTTTCCCCTACGAGCAGTACTTC
TRBV25-1	TRBJ1-2	.	.	CASSGQGGYTF	TGTGCCAGCAGCGGCCAAGGAGGCTACACCTTC
TRBV6-5	TRBJ2-3	.	.	CASTSGLSTDTQYF	TGTGCCAGCACCTCGGGACTTAGCACAGATACGCAGTATTTT
TRBV2	TRBJ2-1	TRBD2	.	CASSDQAGLTYNEQFF	TGTGCCAGCAGTGATCAAGCGGGGCTTACCTACAATGAGCAGTTCTTC
TRBV6-5	TRBJ1-1	.	once	CASSYFTGIGTEAFF	TGTGCCAGCAGTTACTTTACAGGGATAGGCACTGAAGCTTTCTTT
TRBV13	TRBJ2-2	TRBD1	.	CASRLQGTGGPGELFF	TGTGCCAGCAGACTTCAGGGGACAGGGGGTCCCGGGGAGCTGTTTTTT
TRBV5-1	TRBJ2-3	TRBD2	.	CASSSPGLAGPGADTQYF	TGCGCCAGCAGTTCACCGGGACTAGCGGGCCCAGGGGCAGATACGCAGTATTTT
TRBV28	TRBJ1-2	TRBD1	.	CASSLRTGHPDYGYTF	TGTGCCAGCAGCTTGAGGACAGGGCACCCTGACTATGGCTACACCTTC
TRBV30	TRBJ2-5	.	once	CAWDGGRGETQYF	TGTGCCTGGGATGGGGGAAGAGGAGAGACCCAGTACTTC
TRBV6-5	TRBJ1-2	.	.	CASRTGQNYGYTF	TGTGCCAGCAGGACGGGACAAAACTATGGCTACACCTTC
TRBV18	TRBJ1-2	.	.	CASQRGNYGYTF	TGTGCCAGCCAGAGGGGGAACTATGGCTACACCTTC
TRBV6-6	TRBJ2-3	.	.	CASSSIQGGDTQYF	TGTGCCAGCAGTTCAATACAGGGGGGGGATACGCAGTATTTT
TRBV7-2	TRBJ2-7	.	.	CASSFDGTPYEQYF	TGTGCCAGCAGCTTCGACGGGACTCCCTACGAGCAGTACTTC
TRBV7-2	TRBJ2-7	.	.	CASSRRGSSYEQYF	TGTGCCAGCAGCCGTCGGGGGAGCTCCTACGAGCAGTACTTC
TRBV5-1	TRBJ2-3	TRBD2	.	CASSPGTTLADTQYF	TGCGCCAGCAGCCCCGGGACTACCTTGGCAGATACGCAGTATTTT
TRBV19	TRBJ1-2	TRBD1	.	CASREKGQFNYGYTF	TGTGCCAGTAGGGAGAAGGGACAGTTCAATTATGGCTACACCTTC
TRBV2	TRBJ1-5	.	.	CASSPEANQPQHF	TGTGCCAGCAGCCCTGAGGCCAATCAGCCCCAGCATTTT